Included here is one T cell receptor (beta chain) sequence, with context. This entry is derived from a study of metastatic and nonmetastatic thyroid tumors. As for the study in general: Repertoires from malignant and benign thyroid patients were compared across blood and tumor or nodule tissue.

V lost 2 bases to trimming and J lost 5 bases, with 10 bases between them. Germline V gene data show CDR1 as SGHAT and CDR2 as FQNNGV. The CDR3 is 13 amino acids. TCRdb recomputed clones from the PCR reads via MiXCR. The data contain approximately 20,000 clones, about 27% of them seen just once; the ten biggest clones take up 10% to 13%. Patients were all untreated before their thyroid surgery. The sequenced material came from tumor tissue. The rearrangement links TRBV11-2 to TRBJ2-7; D call uncertain. The origin of this receptor is a female donor with papillary thyroid cancer or a benign thyroid nodule (not recorded which). Some clones in this sample may be carry-over from other donors' samples. The CDR3: CASSLSFDNEQYF. CDR3 sequence (DNA): TGTGCCAGCAGCTTATCGTTCGACAACGAGCAGTACTTC. Drawing the rest from reference TRBV11-2 and TRBJ2-7, the complete variable domain is EAGVAQSPRYKIIEKRQSVAFWCNPISGHATLYWYQQILGQGPKLLIQFQNNGVVDDSQLPKDRFSAERLKGVDSTLKIQPAKLEDSAVYLCASSLSFDNEQYFGPGTRLTVT.